Sequencing of this T cell receptor beta chain was carried out in a study of human T cells and chemical hapten exposure. In TCRdb, the RACE reads were re-called with MiXCR into one record per CDR3 protein. The sample lists about 68,000 distinct CDR3 sequences; roughly 9.8% were seen once. Deletions cut 1 base from V and 1 base from J, with 10 bases between. Germline loops: CDR1 LGHDT, CDR2 YNNKEL (reference sequence). The CDR3 has 15 amino acids. Time point here: pre-sensitization, week 0. Treatment denoted: therapeutic diphenylcyclopropenone sensitization with weekly scalp DPC. V and J are TRBV3-1 and TRBJ1-1; D ambiguous. The sequence came from a woman aged 50 to 60 with alopecia areata. Some clones in this sample may be carry-over from other donors' samples. The specimen comprised whole blood, sampled in connection with sensitization to the hapten diphenylcyclopropenone (DPC). Written as DNA, the CDR3 is TGTGCCAGCAGCCAAGGGGCAATTAAGAACACTGAAGCTTTCTTT. Its translation is CASSQGAIKNTEAFF.